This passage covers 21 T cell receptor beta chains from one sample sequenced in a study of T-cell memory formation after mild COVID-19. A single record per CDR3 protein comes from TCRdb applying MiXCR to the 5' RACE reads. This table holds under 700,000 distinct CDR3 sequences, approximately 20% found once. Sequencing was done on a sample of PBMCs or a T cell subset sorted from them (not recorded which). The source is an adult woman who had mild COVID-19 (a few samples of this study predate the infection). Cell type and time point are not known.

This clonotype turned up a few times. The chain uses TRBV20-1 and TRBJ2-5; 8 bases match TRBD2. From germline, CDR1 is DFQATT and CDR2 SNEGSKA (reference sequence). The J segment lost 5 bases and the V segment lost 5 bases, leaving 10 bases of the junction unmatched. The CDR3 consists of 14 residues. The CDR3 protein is CSAFSGTGGETQYF. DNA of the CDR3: TGCAGTGCTTTTAGCGGCACGGGAGGGGAGACCCAGTACTTC.

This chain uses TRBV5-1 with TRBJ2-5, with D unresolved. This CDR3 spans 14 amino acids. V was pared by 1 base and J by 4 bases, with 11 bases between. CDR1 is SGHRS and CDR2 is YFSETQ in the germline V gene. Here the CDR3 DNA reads TGCGCCAGCAGCTTGCAGGCGGATAGAGAGACCCAGTACTTC. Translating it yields CASSLQADRETQYF.

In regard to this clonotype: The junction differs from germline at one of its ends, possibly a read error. CDR3 DNA: TGTGCCAGTGCTGACAGGGAGGTGAACTTC. It specifies CASADREVNF. The chain couples TRBV12-3 or TRBV12-4 to TRBJ2-7, with D possibly matching TRBD1 (7 bases). This CDR3 spans 10 amino acids.

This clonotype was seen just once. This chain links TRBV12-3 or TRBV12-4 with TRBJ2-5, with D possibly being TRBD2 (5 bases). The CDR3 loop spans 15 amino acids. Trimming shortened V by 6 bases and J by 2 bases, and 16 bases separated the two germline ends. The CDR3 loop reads CASSPQGSGQETQYF. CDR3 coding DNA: TGTGCCAGCAGCCCTCAAGGGAGCGGACAAGAGACCCAGTACTTC.

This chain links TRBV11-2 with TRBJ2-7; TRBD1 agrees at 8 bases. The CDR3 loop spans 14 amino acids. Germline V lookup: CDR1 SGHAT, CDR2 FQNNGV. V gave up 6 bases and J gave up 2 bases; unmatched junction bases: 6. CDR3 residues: CASSPWDRPYEQYF. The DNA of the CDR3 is TGTGCCAGCAGTCCTTGGGACAGGCCCTACGAGCAGTACTTC. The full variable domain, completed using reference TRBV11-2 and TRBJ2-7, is EAGVAQSPRYKIIEKRQSVAFWCNPISGHATLYWYQQILGQGPKLLIQFQNNGVVDDSQLPKDRFSAERLKGVDSTLKIQPAKLEDSAVYLCASSPWDRPYEQYFGPGTRLTVT.

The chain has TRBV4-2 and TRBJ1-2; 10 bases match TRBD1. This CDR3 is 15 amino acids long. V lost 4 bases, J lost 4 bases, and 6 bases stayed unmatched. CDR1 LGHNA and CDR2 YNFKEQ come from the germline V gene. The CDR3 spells CASSRGTGELYGYTF. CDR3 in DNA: TGTGCCAGCAGCCGCGGGACAGGGGAACTCTATGGCTACACCTTC.

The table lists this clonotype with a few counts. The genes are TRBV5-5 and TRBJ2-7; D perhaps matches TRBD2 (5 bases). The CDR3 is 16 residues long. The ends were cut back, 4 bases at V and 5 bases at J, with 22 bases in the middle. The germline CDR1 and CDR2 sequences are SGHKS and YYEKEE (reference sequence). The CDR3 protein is CASSHTGLHSDHEQYF. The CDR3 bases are TGTGCCAGCAGCCATACCGGTTTGCATAGCGACCACGAGCAGTACTTC.

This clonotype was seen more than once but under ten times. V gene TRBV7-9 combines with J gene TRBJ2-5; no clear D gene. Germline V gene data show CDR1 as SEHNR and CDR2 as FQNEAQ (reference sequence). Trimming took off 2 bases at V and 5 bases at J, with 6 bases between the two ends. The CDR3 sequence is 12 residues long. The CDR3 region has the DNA TGTGCCAGCAGCTTATACGCCGAGACCCAGTACTTC. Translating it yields CASSLYAETQYF.

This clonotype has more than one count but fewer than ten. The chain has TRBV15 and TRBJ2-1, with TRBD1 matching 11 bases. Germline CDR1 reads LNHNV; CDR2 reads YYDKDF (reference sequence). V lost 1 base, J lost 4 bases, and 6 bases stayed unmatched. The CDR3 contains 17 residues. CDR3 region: CATSRGSGQGAYNEQFF. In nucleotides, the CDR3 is TGTGCCACCAGCAGAGGCTCTGGACAGGGGGCTTACAATGAGCAGTTCTTC.

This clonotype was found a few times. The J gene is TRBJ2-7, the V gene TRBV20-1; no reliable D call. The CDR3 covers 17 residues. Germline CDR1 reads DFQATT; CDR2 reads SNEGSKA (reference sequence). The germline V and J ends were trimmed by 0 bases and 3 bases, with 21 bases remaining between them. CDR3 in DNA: TGCAGTGCTAGAGATAAACCCCCGGATAGTTATCTCTACGAGCAGTACTTC. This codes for CSARDKPPDSYLYEQYF.

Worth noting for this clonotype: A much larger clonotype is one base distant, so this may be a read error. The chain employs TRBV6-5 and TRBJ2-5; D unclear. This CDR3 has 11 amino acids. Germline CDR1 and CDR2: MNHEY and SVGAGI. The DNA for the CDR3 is TGTGTCAGCAGGAACGGAGAGACCCAGTACTTC. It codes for CVSRNGETQYF.

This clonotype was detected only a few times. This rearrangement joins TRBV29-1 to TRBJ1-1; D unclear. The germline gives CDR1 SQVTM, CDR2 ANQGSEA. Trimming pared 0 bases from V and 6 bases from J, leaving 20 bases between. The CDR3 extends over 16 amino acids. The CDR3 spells CSVEDPGSARTPEAFF. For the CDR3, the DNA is TGCAGCGTTGAAGATCCTGGTTCGGCCCGGACTCCTGAAGCTTTCTTT.

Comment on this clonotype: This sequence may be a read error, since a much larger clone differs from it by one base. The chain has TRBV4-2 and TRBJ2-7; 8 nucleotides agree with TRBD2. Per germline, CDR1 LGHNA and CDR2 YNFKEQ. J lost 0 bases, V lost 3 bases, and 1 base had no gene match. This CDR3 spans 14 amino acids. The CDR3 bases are TGTGCCAGCAGCCAGAGCGGGAGCTCCTACGAGCAGTACTTC. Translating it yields CASSQSGSSYEQYF.

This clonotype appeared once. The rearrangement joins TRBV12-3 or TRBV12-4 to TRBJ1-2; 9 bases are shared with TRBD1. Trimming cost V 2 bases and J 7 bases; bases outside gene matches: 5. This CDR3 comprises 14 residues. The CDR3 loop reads CASSLYTGGFGYTF. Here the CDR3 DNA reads TGTGCCAGCAGTTTATATACAGGGGGCTTTGGCTACACCTTC.

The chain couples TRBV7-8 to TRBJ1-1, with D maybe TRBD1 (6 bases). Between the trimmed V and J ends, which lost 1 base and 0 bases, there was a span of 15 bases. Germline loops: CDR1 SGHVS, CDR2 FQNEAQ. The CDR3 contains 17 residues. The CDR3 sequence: CASSLEYTGKLNTEAFF. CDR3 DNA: TGTGCCAGCAGCTTAGAATACACAGGGAAACTGAACACTGAAGCTTTCTTT.

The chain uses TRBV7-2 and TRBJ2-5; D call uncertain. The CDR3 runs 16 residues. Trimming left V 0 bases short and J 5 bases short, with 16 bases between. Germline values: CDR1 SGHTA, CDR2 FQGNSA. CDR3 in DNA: TGTGCCAGCAGCTTAGCTCGGGCTCTCGGAATGGAGACCCAGTACTTC. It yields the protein CASSLARALGMETQYF.

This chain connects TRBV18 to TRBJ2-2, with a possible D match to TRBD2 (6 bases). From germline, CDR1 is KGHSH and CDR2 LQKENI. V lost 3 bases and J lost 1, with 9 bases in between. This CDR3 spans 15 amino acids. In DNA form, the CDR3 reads TGTGCCAGCTCACCGGGGACTCAGAACACCGGGGAGCTGTTTTTT. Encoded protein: CASSPGTQNTGELFF.

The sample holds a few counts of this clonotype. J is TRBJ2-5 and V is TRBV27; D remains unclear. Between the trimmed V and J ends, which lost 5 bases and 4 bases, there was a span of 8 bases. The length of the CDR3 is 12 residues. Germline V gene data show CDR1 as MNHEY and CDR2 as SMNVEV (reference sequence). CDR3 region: CASSGIGETQYF. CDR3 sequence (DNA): TGTGCCAGCAGTGGAATAGGAGAGACCCAGTACTTC.

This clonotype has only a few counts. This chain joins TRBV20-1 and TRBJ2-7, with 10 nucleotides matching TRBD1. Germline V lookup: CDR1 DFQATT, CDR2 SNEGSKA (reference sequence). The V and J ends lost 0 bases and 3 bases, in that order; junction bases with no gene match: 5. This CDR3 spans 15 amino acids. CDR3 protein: CSARDGTGDIYEQYF. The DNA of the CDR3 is TGCAGTGCTAGAGATGGGACAGGGGATATCTACGAGCAGTACTTC.

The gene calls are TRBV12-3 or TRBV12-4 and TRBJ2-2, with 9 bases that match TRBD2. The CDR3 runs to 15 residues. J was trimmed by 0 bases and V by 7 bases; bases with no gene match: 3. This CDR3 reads CASTAGGTNTGELFF. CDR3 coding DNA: TGTGCCAGCACGGCGGGAGGGACGAACACCGGGGAGCTGTTTTTT.

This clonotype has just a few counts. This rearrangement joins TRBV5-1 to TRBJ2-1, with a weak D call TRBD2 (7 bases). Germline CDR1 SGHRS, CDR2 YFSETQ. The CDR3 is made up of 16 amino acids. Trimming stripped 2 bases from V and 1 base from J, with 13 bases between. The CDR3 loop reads CASSFVRGASYNEQFF. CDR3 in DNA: TGCGCCAGCAGCTTCGTACGGGGGGCGTCCTACAATGAGCAGTTCTTC. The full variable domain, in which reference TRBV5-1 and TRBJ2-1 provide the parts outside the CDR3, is KAGVTQTPRYLIKTRGQQVTLSCSPISGHRSVSWYQQTPGQGLQFLFEYFSETQRNKGNFPGRFSGRQFSNSRSEMNVSTLELGDSALYLCASSFVRGASYNEQFFGPGTRLTVL.